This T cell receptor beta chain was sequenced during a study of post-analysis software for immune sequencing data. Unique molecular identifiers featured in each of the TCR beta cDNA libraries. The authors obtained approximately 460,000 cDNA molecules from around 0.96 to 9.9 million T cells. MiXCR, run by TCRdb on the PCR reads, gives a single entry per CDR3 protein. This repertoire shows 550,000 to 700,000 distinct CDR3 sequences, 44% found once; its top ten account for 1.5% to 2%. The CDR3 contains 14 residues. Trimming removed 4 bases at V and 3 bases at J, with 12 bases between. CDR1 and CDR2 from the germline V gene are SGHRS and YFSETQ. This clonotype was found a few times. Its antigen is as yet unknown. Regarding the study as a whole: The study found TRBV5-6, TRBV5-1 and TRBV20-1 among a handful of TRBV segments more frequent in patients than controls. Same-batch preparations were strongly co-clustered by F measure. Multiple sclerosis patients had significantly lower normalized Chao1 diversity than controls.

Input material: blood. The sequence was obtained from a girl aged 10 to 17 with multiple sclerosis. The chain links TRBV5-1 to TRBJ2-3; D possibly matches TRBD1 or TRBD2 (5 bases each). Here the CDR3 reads CASSRSGQTDTQYF. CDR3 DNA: TGCGCCAGCAGCCGTTCGGGGCAGACAGATACGCAGTATTTT.